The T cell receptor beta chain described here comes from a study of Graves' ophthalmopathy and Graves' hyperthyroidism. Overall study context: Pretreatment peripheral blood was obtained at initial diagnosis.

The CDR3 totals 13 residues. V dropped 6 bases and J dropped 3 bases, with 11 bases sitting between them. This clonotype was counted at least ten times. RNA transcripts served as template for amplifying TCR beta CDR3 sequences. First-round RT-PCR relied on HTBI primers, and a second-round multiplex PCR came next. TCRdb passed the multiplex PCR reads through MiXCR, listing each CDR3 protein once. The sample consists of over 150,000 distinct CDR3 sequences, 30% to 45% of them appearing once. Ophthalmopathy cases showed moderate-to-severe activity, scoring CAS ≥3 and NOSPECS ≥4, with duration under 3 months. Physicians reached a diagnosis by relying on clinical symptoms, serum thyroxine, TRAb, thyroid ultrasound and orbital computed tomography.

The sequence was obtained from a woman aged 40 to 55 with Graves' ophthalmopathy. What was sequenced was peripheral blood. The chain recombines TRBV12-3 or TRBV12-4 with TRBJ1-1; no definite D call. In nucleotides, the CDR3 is TGTGCCAGCAGATGGGAGAGATACACTGAAGCTTTCTTT. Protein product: CASRWERYTEAFF.